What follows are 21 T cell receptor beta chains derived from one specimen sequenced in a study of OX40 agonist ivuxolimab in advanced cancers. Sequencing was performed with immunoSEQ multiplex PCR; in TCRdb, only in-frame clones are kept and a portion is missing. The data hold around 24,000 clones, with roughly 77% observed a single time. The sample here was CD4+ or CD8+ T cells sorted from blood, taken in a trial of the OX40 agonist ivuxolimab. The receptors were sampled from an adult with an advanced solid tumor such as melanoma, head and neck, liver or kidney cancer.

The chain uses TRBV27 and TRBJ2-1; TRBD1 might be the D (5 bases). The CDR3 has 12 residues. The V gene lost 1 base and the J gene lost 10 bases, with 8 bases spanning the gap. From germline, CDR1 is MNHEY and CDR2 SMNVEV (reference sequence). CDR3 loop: CASSLWGIEQFF. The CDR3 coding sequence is TGTGCCAGCAGTTTATGGGGCATCGAGCAGTTCTTC.

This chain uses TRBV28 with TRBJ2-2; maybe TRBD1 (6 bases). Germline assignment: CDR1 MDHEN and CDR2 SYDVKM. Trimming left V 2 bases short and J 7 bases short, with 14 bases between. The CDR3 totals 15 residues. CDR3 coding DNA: TGTGCCAGCAGTTTAATGGGGGCCTTTGGCGGGGAGCTGTTTTTT. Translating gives CASSLMGAFGGELFF.

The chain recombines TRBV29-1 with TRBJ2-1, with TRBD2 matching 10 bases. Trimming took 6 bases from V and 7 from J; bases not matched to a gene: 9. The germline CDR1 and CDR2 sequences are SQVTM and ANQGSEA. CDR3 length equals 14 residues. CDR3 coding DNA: TGCAGCGTGGCCACTAGCGGGGCGGGTAATGAGCAGTTCTTC. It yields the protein CSVATSGAGNEQFF.

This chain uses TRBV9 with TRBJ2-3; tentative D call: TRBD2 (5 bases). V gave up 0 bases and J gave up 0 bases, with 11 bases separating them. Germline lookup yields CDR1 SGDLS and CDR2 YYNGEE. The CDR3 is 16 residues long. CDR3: CASSVVALASTDTQYF. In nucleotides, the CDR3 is TGTGCCAGCAGCGTAGTGGCTCTAGCTAGCACAGATACGCAGTATTTT.

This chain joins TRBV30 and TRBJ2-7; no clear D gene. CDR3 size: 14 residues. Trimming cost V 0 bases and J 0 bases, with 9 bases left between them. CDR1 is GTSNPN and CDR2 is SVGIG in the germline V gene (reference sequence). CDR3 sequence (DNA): TGTGCCTGGAGTGTTGAGCGAAACTCCTACGAGCAGTACTTC. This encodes CAWSVERNSYEQYF.

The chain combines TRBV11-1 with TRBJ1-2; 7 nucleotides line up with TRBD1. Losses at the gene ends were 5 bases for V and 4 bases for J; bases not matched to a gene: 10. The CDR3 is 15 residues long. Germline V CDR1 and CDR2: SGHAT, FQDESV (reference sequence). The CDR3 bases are TGTGCCAGCAGCCCCACTGGGACAGTTGGCTATGGCTACACCTTC. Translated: CASSPTGTVGYGYTF.

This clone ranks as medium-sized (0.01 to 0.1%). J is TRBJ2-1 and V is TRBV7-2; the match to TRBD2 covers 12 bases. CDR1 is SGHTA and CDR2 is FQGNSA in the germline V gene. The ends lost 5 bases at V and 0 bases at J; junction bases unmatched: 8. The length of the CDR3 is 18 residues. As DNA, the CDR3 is TGTGCCAGCAGCCCCAGACTAGCGGGGGTACGCTCCTACAATGAGCAGTTCTTC. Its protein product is CASSPRLAGVRSYNEQFF.

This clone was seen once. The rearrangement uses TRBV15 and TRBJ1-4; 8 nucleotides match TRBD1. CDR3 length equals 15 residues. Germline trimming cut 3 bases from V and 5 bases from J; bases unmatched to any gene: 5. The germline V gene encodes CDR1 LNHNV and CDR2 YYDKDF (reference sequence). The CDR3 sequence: CATSSTGGKNEKLFF. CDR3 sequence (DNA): TGTGCCACCAGCAGCACAGGGGGTAAAAATGAAAAACTGTTTTTT.

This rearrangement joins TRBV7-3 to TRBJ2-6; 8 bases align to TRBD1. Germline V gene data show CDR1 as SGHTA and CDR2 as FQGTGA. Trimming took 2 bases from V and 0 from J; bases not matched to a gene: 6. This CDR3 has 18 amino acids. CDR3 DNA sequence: TGTGCCAGCAGCTTATCCACAGGGGGGACCTCTGGGGCCAACGTCCTGACTTTC. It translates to CASSLSTGGTSGANVLTF.

DNA of the CDR3: TGTGCCAGCAGCGTAGGAGACAGTCCTTTTGAGCAGTTCTTC. It codes for CASSVGDSPFEQFF. The V and J genes are TRBV9 and TRBJ2-1; weak D call: TRBD1 (5 bases). The length of the CDR3 is 14 residues. In germline, CDR1 is SGDLS, CDR2 YYNGEE. V lost 0 bases, J lost 9 bases, and 13 bases lay in between.

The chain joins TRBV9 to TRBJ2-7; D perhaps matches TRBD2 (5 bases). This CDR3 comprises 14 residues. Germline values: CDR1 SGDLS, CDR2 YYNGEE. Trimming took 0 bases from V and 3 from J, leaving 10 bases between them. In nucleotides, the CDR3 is TGTGCCAGCAGCGTAGAGGCGGGCCGCTACGAGCAGTACTTC. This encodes CASSVEAGRYEQYF. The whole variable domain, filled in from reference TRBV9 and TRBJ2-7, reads DSGVTQTPKHLITATGQRVTLRCSPRSGDLSVYWYQQSLDQGLQFLIQYYNGEERAKGNILERFSAQQFPDLHSELNLSSLELGDSALYFCASSVEAGRYEQYFGPGTRLTVT.

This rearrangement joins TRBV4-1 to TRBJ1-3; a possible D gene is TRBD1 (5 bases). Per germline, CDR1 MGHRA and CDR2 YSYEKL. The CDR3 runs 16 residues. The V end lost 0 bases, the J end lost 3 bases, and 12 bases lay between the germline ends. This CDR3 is CASSQDGRGGGNTIYF. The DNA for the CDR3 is TGCGCCAGCAGCCAAGACGGGAGGGGAGGTGGAAACACCATATATTTT.

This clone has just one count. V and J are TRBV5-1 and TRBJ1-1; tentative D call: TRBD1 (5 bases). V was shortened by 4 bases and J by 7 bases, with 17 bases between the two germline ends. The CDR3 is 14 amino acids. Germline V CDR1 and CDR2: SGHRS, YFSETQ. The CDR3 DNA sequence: TGCGCCAGCAGCCCGGACATGGCAGAAGATGAAGCTTTCTTT. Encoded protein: CASSPDMAEDEAFF. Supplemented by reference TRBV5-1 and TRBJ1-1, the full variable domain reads KAGVTQTPRYLIKTRGQQVTLSCSPISGHRSVSWYQQTPGQGLQFLFEYFSETQRNKGNFPGRFSGRQFSNSRSEMNVSTLELGDSALYLCASSPDMAEDEAFFGQGTRLTVV.

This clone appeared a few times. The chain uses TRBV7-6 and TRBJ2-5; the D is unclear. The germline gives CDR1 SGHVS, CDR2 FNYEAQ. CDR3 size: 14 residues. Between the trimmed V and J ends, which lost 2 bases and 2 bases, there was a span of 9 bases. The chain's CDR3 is CASSLHGLQETQYF. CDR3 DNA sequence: TGTGCCAGCAGCTTACATGGATTACAAGAGACCCAGTACTTC.

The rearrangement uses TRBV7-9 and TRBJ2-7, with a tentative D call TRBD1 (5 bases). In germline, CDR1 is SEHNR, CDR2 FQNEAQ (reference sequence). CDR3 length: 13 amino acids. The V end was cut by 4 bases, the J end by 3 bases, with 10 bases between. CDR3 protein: CASSSKGNYEQYF. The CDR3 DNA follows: TGTGCCAGCAGCTCAAAGGGGAACTACGAGCAGTACTTC.

CDR3 in DNA: TGTGCCAGCAGCCCCGGGACTAGCTGGTACAATGAGCAGTTCTTC. Residues: CASSPGTSWYNEQFF. V usage is TRBV28 and J usage is TRBJ2-1, with 9 bases lining up with TRBD2. Germline CDR1 reads MDHEN; CDR2 reads SYDVKM. After removal of 6 bases from V and 4 bases from J, the junction contained 7 bases not matched to a gene. This CDR3 spans 15 amino acids.

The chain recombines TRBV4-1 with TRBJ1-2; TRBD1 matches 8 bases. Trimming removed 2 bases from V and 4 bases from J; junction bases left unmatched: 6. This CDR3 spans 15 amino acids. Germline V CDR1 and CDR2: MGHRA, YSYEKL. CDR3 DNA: TGCGCCAGCAGCCAACCCCGGGACAGGTCCTATGGCTACACCTTC. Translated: CASSQPRDRSYGYTF.

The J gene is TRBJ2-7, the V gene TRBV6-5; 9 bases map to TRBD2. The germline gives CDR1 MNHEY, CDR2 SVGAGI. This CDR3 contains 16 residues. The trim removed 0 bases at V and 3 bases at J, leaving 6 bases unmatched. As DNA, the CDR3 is TGTGCCAGCAGTTACTCCGGCCTAGCGGGGTTCTACGAGCAGTACTTC. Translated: CASSYSGLAGFYEQYF.

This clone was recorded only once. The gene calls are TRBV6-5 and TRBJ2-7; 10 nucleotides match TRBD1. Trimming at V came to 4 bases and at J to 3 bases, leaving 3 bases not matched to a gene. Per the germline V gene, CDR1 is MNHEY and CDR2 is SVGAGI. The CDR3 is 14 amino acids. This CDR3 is CASSFGTGVYEQYF. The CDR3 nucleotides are TGTGCCAGCAGTTTCGGGACAGGGGTCTACGAGCAGTACTTC.

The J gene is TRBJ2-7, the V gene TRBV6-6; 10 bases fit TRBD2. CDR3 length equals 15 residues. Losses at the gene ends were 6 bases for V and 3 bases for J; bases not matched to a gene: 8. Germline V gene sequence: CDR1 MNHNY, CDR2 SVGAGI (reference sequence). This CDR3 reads CASSHTSGTYYEQYF. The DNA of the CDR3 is TGTGCCAGCAGCCACACTAGCGGGACATACTACGAGCAGTACTTC.

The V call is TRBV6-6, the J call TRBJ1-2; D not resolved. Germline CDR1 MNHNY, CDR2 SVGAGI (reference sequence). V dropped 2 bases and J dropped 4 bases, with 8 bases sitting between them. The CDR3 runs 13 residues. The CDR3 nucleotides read TGTGCCAGCAGTTACCGGAGCCTCTATGGCTACACCTTC. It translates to CASSYRSLYGYTF.